The clone carrying this T cell receptor beta chain was observed a handful of times. Its antigen is not known. The CDR3 covers 16 residues. Germline lookup yields CDR1 MNHNS and CDR2 SASEGT. V dropped 5 bases and J dropped 0 bases, with 15 bases sitting between them. The sample originates from a study of T cell repertoires in cytomegalovirus infection. Across the study: CMV epitopes used comprised recently identified HLA-C-restricted ones and well-studied HLA-B-restricted ones. Indications of both CMV infection and matching HLA type were provided by public TCR beta signatures.

TCRdb fed the reads into MiXCR, producing one record per CDR3 protein. In the table there are approximately 990,000 distinct CDR3 sequences, about a third of which are singletons. Study-level results: Summed frequency of shared TCR beta families picked out CMV carriers who also had the relevant HLA. The ex vivo response was dominated by HLA-C-restricted CMV-specific TCR beta clonotypes.

The sequencing used cultured CD8+ T cells from PBMCs, collected from culture after CMV antigen stimulation. V is TRBV6-1 and J is TRBJ2-3; D is undetermined. The TCR originated in a human donor in good health (CMV status not recorded). Some clones in this sample may be carry-over from other donors' samples. In nucleotides, the CDR3 is TGTGCCAGCAGTCCCCTCCCACCGAAAAGCACAGATACGCAGTATTTT. It translates to CASSPLPPKSTDTQYF.